One sample yielded the 7 T cell receptor beta chains listed below, sequenced in a study of T cell responses to AZD1222 COVID-19 vaccine. Sequenced by immunoSEQ multiplex PCR; TCRdb stores in-frame clones only, minus some. This sample has 60,000 to 80,000 clones; roughly 90% occur once, and the top ten carry 4.9%. This specimen consisted of peripheral blood, obtained on day 0 of AZD1222 vaccination. The source of these receptors is an adult in good health.

The chain uses TRBV29-1 and TRBJ2-1; 7 bases line up with TRBD1. The CDR3 is 16 residues long. V gave up 6 bases and J gave up 0 bases; unmatched junction bases: 11. Germline V gives CDR1 SQVTM, CDR2 ANQGSEA. For the CDR3, the DNA is TGCAGCGTGACGGACGAGGACAGGACCTCCTACAATGAGCAGTTCTTC. Its protein is CSVTDEDRTSYNEQFF.

The rearrangement uses TRBV7-6 and TRBJ1-1; weak D call: TRBD1 (6 bases). This CDR3 has 15 amino acids. CDR1 and CDR2 from the germline V gene are SGHVS and FNYEAQ. V lost 2 bases and J lost 5, with 15 bases in between. CDR3 DNA sequence: TGTGCCAGCAGCTTACGTAGTGGGGGGCGGACTGAAGCTTTCTTT. Translating it yields CASSLRSGGRTEAFF.

V and J are TRBV6-6 and TRBJ1-4; D is unresolved. V dropped 6 bases and J dropped 1 base, with 9 bases sitting between them. This CDR3 comprises 14 residues. Germline-derived CDR1 and CDR2 are MNHNY and SVGAGI (reference sequence). The CDR3 loop is CASSSGGTNEKLFF. In DNA form, the CDR3 reads TGTGCCAGCAGCTCCGGTGGAACTAATGAAAAACTGTTTTTT.

The chain links TRBV20-1 to TRBJ1-1; D remains unclear. The V end was cut by 6 bases, the J end by 3 bases, with 5 bases between. Germline CDR1 and CDR2: DFQATT and SNEGSKA (reference sequence). The CDR3 extends over 10 amino acids. The CDR3 protein is CSAVYTEAFF. The CDR3 nucleotides are TGCAGTGCGGTCTACACTGAAGCTTTCTTT.

The J gene is TRBJ1-5, the V gene TRBV6-1; 7 nucleotides line up with TRBD1. V was pared by 4 bases and J by 1 base, with 7 bases of the junction left unmatched. Looked up from germline, CDR1 is MNHNS and CDR2 is SASEGT. This CDR3 comprises 16 residues. The CDR3 is CASSGQGVRSNQPQHF. DNA for the CDR3: TGTGCCAGCAGTGGACAGGGTGTGAGGAGCAATCAGCCCCAGCATTTT.

This sequence joins TRBV11-2 and TRBJ2-3, with 7 positions matching TRBD2. CDR1 SGHAT and CDR2 FQNNGV come from the germline V gene. CDR3 length: 13 amino acids. V lost 6 bases to trimming and J lost 6 bases; unmatched junction nucleotides: 6. The CDR3 protein is CASSSRGGDTQYF. CDR3 nucleotide sequence: TGTGCCAGCAGTTCCCGGGGAGGGGATACGCAGTATTTT.

The chain joins TRBV29-1 to TRBJ2-7; D possibly corresponds to TRBD1 (6 bases). Trimming cost V 5 bases and J 7 bases, with 12 bases left between them. The CDR3 has 11 amino acids. Germline V gene sequence: CDR1 SQVTM, CDR2 ANQGSEA. Written as DNA, the CDR3 is TGCAGCGTTAACAGGGCTGGGGAGCAGTACTTC. It is translated as CSVNRAGEQYF.